The 8 T cell receptor beta chains below come from one sample, sequenced in a study of Ad26.COV2.S vaccination and SARS-CoV-2 variants. The treatment is: some 20 received Ad26.COV2.S at low or high dose, single or two shots; roughly five received placebo; per-sample allocation not given. Following the first vaccine or placebo injection, samples were taken on day 63. Some clones are missing from TCRdb's copy, which holds only in-frame ones; the method was immunoSEQ multiplex PCR. The sample has some 340,000 clones; about 86% are singletons. This sample comprised peripheral blood, obtained in a trial of Ad26.COV2.S vaccine versus placebo. These receptors were collected from a person aged 18-65 years who received the Ad26.COV2.S COVID-19 vaccine or a placebo.

In this sample, this clone turned up a few times. The chain links TRBV7-2 to TRBJ1-1; TRBD1 matches at 10 bases. The CDR3 spans 13 residues. V lost 4 bases and J lost 4; bases outside the gene matches: 0. Germline-derived CDR1 and CDR2 are SGHTA and FQGNSA. The CDR3 protein is CASSWDRGTEAFF. DNA for the CDR3: TGTGCCAGCAGCTGGGACAGGGGCACTGAAGCTTTCTTT. Full variable domain (outside the CDR3, taken from reference TRBV7-2 and TRBJ1-1): GAGVSQSPSNKVTEKGKDVELRCDPISGHTALYWYRQSLGQGLEFLIYFQGNSAPDKSGLPSDRFSAERTGGSVSTLTIQRTQQEDSAVYLCASSWDRGTEAFFGQGTRLTVV.

The chain combines TRBV7-2 with TRBJ1-6; weak D call: TRBD1 (5 bases). The ends were cut back, 2 bases at V and 8 bases at J, with 13 bases in the middle. The germline gives CDR1 SGHTA, CDR2 FQGNSA. The CDR3 covers 15 residues. CDR3 DNA: TGTGCCAGCAGCTTATTTCCAGGGTGGTATTCACCCCTCCACTTT. Its protein is CASSLFPGWYSPLHF.

The rearrangement joins TRBV12-2 to TRBJ2-7; the table's D call, TRBD2, has no DNA check behind it. TRBV12-2 is described as a pseudogene. The CDR3 is 17 amino acids. DNA of the CDR3: TGTGCAAGTCGCTTCATACCCCTCGTCGGGTGGCGGTACGAGCAGTACTTC. Encoded protein: CASRFIPLVGWRYEQYF.

CDR3 amino acids: CATSTGGGAGTDTQYF. The CDR3 nucleotides are TGTGCCACCTCAACCGGCGGGGGGGCGGGCACAGATACGCAGTATTTT. The rearrangement links TRBV9 to TRBJ2-3; 9 positions match TRBD2. The CDR3 sequence is 16 residues long. The junction had 12 bases not matched to a gene; V was cut back by 9 bases and J by 1 base. The germline V gene has CDR1 SGDLS and CDR2 YYNGEE.

In the case of this clone: No DNA is shown, since the ends of the CDR3 on it are uncertain; the CDR3 is the one TCRdb lists. The chain uses TRBV28 and TRBJ2-5; the table assigns TRBD2, which was not confirmed against the DNA. Looked up from germline, CDR1 is MDHEN and CDR2 is SYDVKM. The CDR3 length equals 15 residues, ends included. CDR3 loop: CASSSSGLTPETQYF.

J is TRBJ1-1 and V is TRBV19, with TRBD1 as a possible D gene (6 bases). Trimming removed 3 bases at V and 7 bases at J, with 21 bases between. Per germline, CDR1 LNHDA and CDR2 SQIVND (reference sequence). The CDR3 runs 16 residues. The CDR3 region is CASSIGVGWGLDEAFF. The CDR3 DNA reads as TGTGCCAGTAGTATTGGGGTGGGCTGGGGGCTGGATGAAGCTTTCTTT.

The chain recombines TRBV19 with TRBJ2-3; a possible D gene is TRBD1 (6 bases). Germline CDR1 reads LNHDA; CDR2 reads SQIVND (reference sequence). V lost 3 bases to trimming and J lost 2 bases, with 12 bases between them. CDR3 length: 15 residues. The CDR3 nucleotides read TGTGCCAGTAGTATCCCACAGGGCATCACAGATACGCAGTATTTT. Translation: CASSIPQGITDTQYF.

This chain joins TRBV5-1 and TRBJ2-5; 8 bases map to TRBD2. V was clipped by 0 bases and J by 5 bases; unmatched bases: 3. The CDR3 contains 14 residues. CDR1 and CDR2 from the germline V gene are SGHRS and YFSETQ. DNA for the CDR3: TGCGCCAGCAGCTTGGGACTAGCGCGTGAGACCCAGTACTTC. This translates into CASSLGLARETQYF. Together with reference TRBV5-1 and TRBJ2-5, the CDR3 gives the full variable domain: KAGVTQTPRYLIKTRGQQVTLSCSPISGHRSVSWYQQTPGQGLQFLFEYFSETQRNKGNFPGRFSGRQFSNSRSEMNVSTLELGDSALYLCASSLGLARETQYFGPGTRLLVL.